Each of the 21 T cell receptor beta chains below was sequenced from the same sample in a study of T cell responses to AZD1222 COVID-19 vaccine. Assay used: immunoSEQ multiplex PCR; TCRdb lists only in-frame clones, some missing. The sample lists under 150,000 clones, roughly 93% seen once, with under 4% in the top ten. The input for sequencing was peripheral blood, taken on day 0 of AZD1222 vaccination. All receptors derive from an adult in good health.

This chain uses TRBV10-3 with TRBJ2-2; D is uncertain. Trimming removed 4 bases from V and 5 bases from J, with 8 bases in between. The CDR3 has 13 amino acids. Germline CDR1 and CDR2: ENHRY and SYGVKD. The DNA for the CDR3 is TGTGCCATCAGTGGTCCGGAAACCGGGGAGCTGTTTTTT. It specifies CAISGPETGELFF.

This sequence joins TRBV10-3 and TRBJ1-2; D not resolved. The V end lost 7 bases, the J end lost 8 bases, and 17 bases lay between the germline ends. The germline V gene encodes CDR1 ENHRY and CDR2 SYGVKD. CDR3 length: 13 residues. CDR3 DNA sequence: TGTGCCATCAAAGACACCGGGATGAGGGGCTACACCTTC. Its translation: CAIKDTGMRGYTF.

As for this clone: Other DNA variants within this sample encode the same CDR3. The J gene is TRBJ2-7, the V gene TRBV29-1; TRBD1 agrees at 10 bases. CDR1 and CDR2 from the germline V gene are SQVTM and ANQGSEA. The V gene end was trimmed by 4 bases and the J gene end by 4 bases; junction bases not matched to a gene: 1. The CDR3 is 12 amino acids. The CDR3 loop is CSVGDRGYEQYF. The CDR3, as DNA: TGCAGCGTTGGGGACAGGGGATACGAGCAGTACTTC.

The chain is built from TRBV4-2 and TRBJ1-1; D remains ambiguous. Per the germline V gene, CDR1 is LGHNA and CDR2 is YNFKEQ. This CDR3 spans 15 amino acids. V dropped 5 bases and J dropped 3 bases, with 16 bases sitting between them. Here the CDR3 DNA reads TGTGCCAGCAGCAGTCGACGGAACCAGGACACTGAAGCTTTCTTT. Encoded protein: CASSSRRNQDTEAFF.

The chain recombines TRBV7-3 with TRBJ2-3, with 11 nucleotides matching TRBD2. Germline CDR1 is SGHTA and CDR2 is FQGTGA. The trim removed 5 bases at V and 4 bases at J, leaving 8 bases unmatched. The CDR3 covers 16 residues. The CDR3 loop reads CASSITSGRGSDTQYF. DNA of the CDR3: TGTGCCAGCAGCATTACTAGCGGGAGAGGTTCAGATACGCAGTATTTT.

The chain joins TRBV6-5 to TRBJ1-3; no clear D gene. Trimming pared 8 bases from V and 4 bases from J, leaving 12 bases between. Per the germline V gene, CDR1 is MNHEY and CDR2 is SVGAGI. CDR3 length equals 13 residues. The chain's CDR3 is CASEGSPGNTIYF. The CDR3, as DNA: TGTGCCAGCGAAGGGTCGCCGGGAAACACCATATATTTT.

In this sample, this clone turned up once. This rearrangement joins TRBV27 to TRBJ1-2; possible D gene TRBD1, 5 bases. Germline values: CDR1 MNHEY, CDR2 SMNVEV (reference sequence). The CDR3 loop spans 13 amino acids. Trimming removed 4 bases from V and 2 bases from J, with 8 bases in between. This CDR3 reads CASSSGRNYGYTF. DNA of the CDR3: TGTGCCAGCAGTTCGGGACGGAACTATGGCTACACCTTC.

This clone occurred once. The gene calls are TRBV2 and TRBJ2-3; TRBD2 is a possible D gene (7 bases). Germline loops: CDR1 SNHLY, CDR2 FYNNEI. The CDR3 consists of 15 residues. The CDR3 loop is CASYHWGGTADTQYF. CDR3 DNA: TGTGCGAGCTACCATTGGGGGGGCACTGCAGATACGCAGTATTTT.

The V and J genes are TRBV9 and TRBJ2-3, with 7 bases matching TRBD2. Unmatched junction bases numbered 14, after V lost 5 bases and J lost 2 bases. Germline V gene sequence: CDR1 SGDLS, CDR2 YYNGEE. This CDR3 contains 17 residues. CDR3 protein: CASSSRPGGSTTDTQYF. The CDR3 region has the DNA TGTGCCAGCAGTTCCCGACCAGGCGGGAGTACCACAGATACGCAGTATTTT.

V and J are TRBV27 and TRBJ2-2; no clear D. Germline values: CDR1 MNHEY, CDR2 SMNVEV (reference sequence). V was pared by 1 base and J by 4 bases, with 7 bases between. The CDR3 has 14 residues. The CDR3 nucleotides are TGTGCCAGCAGTTTATACGGCGGCACCGGGGAGCTGTTTTTT. Translating it yields CASSLYGGTGELFF.

The genes are TRBV10-3 and TRBJ1-2; D not certain. CDR1 is ENHRY and CDR2 is SYGVKD in the germline V gene. This CDR3 contains 12 residues. With 2 bases removed from V and 4 bases from J, the gap between germline ends came to 5 bases. CDR3 sequence (DNA): TGTGCCATCAGTGAGGGGGTCTATGGCTACACCTTC. It yields the protein CAISEGVYGYTF.

The chain joins TRBV5-1 to TRBJ1-1; D unresolved. From germline, CDR1 is SGHRS and CDR2 YFSETQ. V gave up 6 bases and J gave up 7 bases, with 13 bases separating them. The CDR3 runs to 12 residues. The CDR3 DNA sequence: TGCGCCAGCACTGGAGGGTGGGGTGAAGCTTTCTTT. Its protein product is CASTGGWGEAFF.

The chain has TRBV6-5 and TRBJ1-2; 9 bases line up with TRBD1. Unmatched junction bases numbered 3, after V lost 5 bases and J lost 8 bases. The CDR3 sequence is 12 residues long. Germline CDR1 and CDR2: MNHEY and SVGAGI. The DNA for the CDR3 is TGTGCCAGCAGTACGGGACAGGGCGGCTACACCTTC. Its protein product is CASSTGQGGYTF.

The chain combines TRBV28 with TRBJ2-4; TRBD1 aligns across 12 bases. J was trimmed by 9 bases and V by 5 bases; bases with no gene match: 11. This CDR3 is 16 amino acids long. Germline V lookup: CDR1 MDHEN, CDR2 SYDVKM. CDR3 in DNA: TGTGCCAGCAGTACTACCGGGACAGGGGGCGCCGTCATTCAGTACTTC. Amino acids: CASSTTGTGGAVIQYF. Full variable domain (outside the CDR3, taken from reference TRBV28 and TRBJ2-4): DVKVTQSSRYLVKRTGEKVFLECVQDMDHENMFWYRQDPGLGLRLIYFSYDVKMKEKGDIPEGYSVSREKKERFSLILESASTNQTSMYLCASSTTGTGGAVIQYFGAGTRLSVL.

A single count supports this clone. The V gene is TRBV15, the J gene TRBJ2-1, with 14 bases aligning to TRBD2. This CDR3 has 19 amino acids. Germline assignment: CDR1 LNHNV and CDR2 YYDKDF (reference sequence). Trimming took 0 bases from V and 0 from J; bases not matched to a gene: 4. CDR3 nucleotide sequence: TGTGCCACCAGCAGAGATTGGGGGACTAGCGGGAGCTCCTACAATGAGCAGTTCTTC. Its protein is CATSRDWGTSGSSYNEQFF.

V usage is TRBV3-1 (or the pseudogene TRBV3-2) and J usage is TRBJ1-2; no clear D gene. CDR3 length: 15 amino acids. The V and J ends lost 0 bases and 3 bases respectively, with 11 bases between them. The germline V gene encodes CDR1 LGHDT and CDR2 YNNKEL (reference sequence). This chain's CDR3 is CASSQEAGSDYGYTF. The CDR3 coding sequence is TGTGCCAGCAGCCAAGAGGCAGGCTCCGACTATGGCTACACCTTC.

This chain joins TRBV7-6 and TRBJ1-4, with 10 bases fitting TRBD1. Germline V gene sequence: CDR1 SGHVS, CDR2 FNYEAQ. The CDR3 runs to 16 residues. With 1 base clipped from V and 8 bases from J, the junction kept 7 bases outside the gene matches. The CDR3 is CASSLGQGAGDEKLFF. CDR3 bases: TGTGCCAGCAGCTTAGGACAGGGGGCCGGGGACGAAAAACTGTTTTTT.

The chain recombines TRBV7-8 with TRBJ2-1, with 9 bases identical to TRBD2. CDR1 and CDR2 (germline): SGHVS, FQNEAQ. V was pared by 3 bases and J by 3 bases, with 6 bases of the junction left unmatched. This CDR3 is built from 16 residues. This CDR3 reads CASSLGRREGYNEQFF. DNA of the CDR3: TGTGCCAGCAGCTTGGGGAGGCGGGAGGGCTACAATGAGCAGTTCTTC.

This clone was seen once. The chain is built from TRBV2 and TRBJ1-3; D may be TRBD1 (6 bases). CDR1 and CDR2 (germline): SNHLY, FYNNEI. The V end lost 2 bases, the J end lost 4 bases, and 9 bases lay between the germline ends. The CDR3 is made up of 14 amino acids. The CDR3, as DNA: TGTGCCAGCAGTGAACAGGGGCCCGGAAACACCATATATTTT. Its protein is CASSEQGPGNTIYF. Drawing the rest from reference TRBV2 and TRBJ1-3, the complete variable domain is EPEVTQTPSHQVTQMGQEVILRCVPISNHLYFYWYRQILGQKVEFLVSFYNNEISEKSEIFDDQFSVERPDGSNFTLKIRSTKLEDSAMYFCASSEQGPGNTIYFGEGSWLTVV.

This clone has ten or more counts. The chain is built from TRBV4-2 and TRBJ2-7; no reliable D call. Germline V gives CDR1 LGHNA, CDR2 YNFKEQ. Between the trimmed V and J ends, which lost 0 bases and 6 bases, there was a span of 12 bases. The CDR3 is made up of 14 amino acids. The chain's CDR3 is CASSQEQSEVEQYF. For the CDR3, the DNA is TGTGCCAGCAGCCAAGAGCAGTCTGAGGTCGAGCAGTACTTC.

This clone was seen a single time. The J gene is TRBJ1-4, the V gene TRBV6-5, with TRBD1 matching 7 bases. This CDR3 has 14 residues. After removal of 6 bases from V and 8 bases from J, the junction contained 9 bases not matched to a gene. Germline CDR1 reads MNHEY; CDR2 reads SVGAGI. The CDR3 region is CASRTTGAGEKLFF. CDR3 coding DNA: TGTGCCAGCAGGACTACAGGGGCAGGGGAAAAACTGTTTTTT.